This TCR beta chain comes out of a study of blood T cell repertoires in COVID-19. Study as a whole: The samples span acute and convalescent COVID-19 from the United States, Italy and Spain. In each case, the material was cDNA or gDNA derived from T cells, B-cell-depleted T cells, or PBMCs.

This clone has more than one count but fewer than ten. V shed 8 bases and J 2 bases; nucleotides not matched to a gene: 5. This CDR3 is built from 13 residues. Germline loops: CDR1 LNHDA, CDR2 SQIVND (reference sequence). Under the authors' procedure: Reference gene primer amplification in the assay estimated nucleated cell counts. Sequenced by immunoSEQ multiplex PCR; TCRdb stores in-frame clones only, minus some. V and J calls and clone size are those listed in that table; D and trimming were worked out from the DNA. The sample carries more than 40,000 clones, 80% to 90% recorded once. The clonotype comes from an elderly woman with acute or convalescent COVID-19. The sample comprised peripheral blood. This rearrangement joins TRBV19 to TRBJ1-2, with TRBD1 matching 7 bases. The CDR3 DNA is TGTGCCAGTGCCCGGGACAGCAACTATGGCTACACCTTC. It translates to CASARDSNYGYTF.